Listed here are 28 T cell receptor beta chains from one sample, sequenced in a study of T-cell reconstitution after alpha-beta-depleted transplantation in children. Preparation of the TCRbeta library involved a method that used unique molecular identifiers. TCRdb independently ran MiXCR on the PCR reads; one entry per CDR3 protein. In the table there are 95,000 to 150,000 distinct CDR3 sequences, more than 20% of which are singletons. The sample in question was PBMCs, mostly from graft donor cells, obtained 180 days after TCRalphabeta/CD19-depleted stem cell transplant. These receptors were taken from a male patient under 10 years old who had a stem cell transplant for chronic granulomatous disease, so the T cells may come from the graft donor.

Written as DNA, the CDR3 is TGCAGTGCTAGGAAATCCGGGACAGCAAATGAAAAACTGTTTTTT. Translation gives CSARKSGTANEKLFF. The rearrangement joins TRBV20-1 to TRBJ1-4; 7 bases line up with TRBD1. In germline, CDR1 is DFQATT, CDR2 SNEGSKA (reference sequence). The V gene end was trimmed by 3 bases and the J gene end by 5 bases; junction bases not matched to a gene: 9. This CDR3 is 15 amino acids long.

V usage is TRBV7-9 and J usage is TRBJ2-1; 9 bases fit TRBD1. The CDR3 has 14 residues. Germline values: CDR1 SEHNR, CDR2 FQNEAQ (reference sequence). J lost 6 bases, V lost 5 bases, and 5 bases had no gene match. CDR3 residues: CASSPTGGFNEQFF. CDR3 nucleotide sequence: TGTGCCAGCAGCCCAACAGGGGGCTTCAATGAGCAGTTCTTC.

This clonotype has more than one count but fewer than ten. This chain uses TRBV5-1 with TRBJ2-7; a possible D gene is TRBD2 (5 bases). The CDR3 consists of 14 residues. V was shortened by 0 bases and J by 7 bases, with 14 bases between the two germline ends. Germline CDR1 SGHRS, CDR2 YFSETQ. CDR3 residues: CASSLGESWVEQYF. CDR3 DNA sequence: TGCGCCAGCAGCTTGGGGGAGTCGTGGGTTGAGCAGTACTTC.

This clonotype was counted many times. This chain connects TRBV28 to TRBJ2-1, with TRBD2 identical over 11 bases. The CDR3 loop spans 18 amino acids. Germline loops: CDR1 MDHEN, CDR2 SYDVKM. V shed 4 bases, J shed 4 bases, and the junction held 12 bases outside the gene matches. CDR3 in amino acids: CASSSRGVAGGQYNEQFF. CDR3 DNA sequence: TGTGCCAGCAGTTCCCGAGGGGTAGCGGGAGGGCAATACAATGAGCAGTTCTTC.

Many counts were recorded for this clonotype. The chain recombines TRBV5-1 with TRBJ2-3; 7 bases are shared with TRBD2. V dropped 2 bases and J dropped 2; count of bases not matched to a gene: 2. This CDR3 spans 14 amino acids. Germline V gives CDR1 SGHRS, CDR2 YFSETQ. Here the CDR3 reads CASSFAGDTDTQYF. The CDR3 coding sequence is TGCGCCAGCAGCTTTGCGGGGGACACAGATACGCAGTATTTT. Using reference TRBV5-1 and TRBJ2-3 for the parts outside the CDR3, the full variable domain is KAGVTQTPRYLIKTRGQQVTLSCSPISGHRSVSWYQQTPGQGLQFLFEYFSETQRNKGNFPGRFSGRQFSNSRSEMNVSTLELGDSALYLCASSFAGDTDTQYFGPGTRLTVL.

The V call is TRBV27, the J call TRBJ1-2; 9 bases are a match to TRBD1. Per the germline V gene, CDR1 is MNHEY and CDR2 is SMNVEV (reference sequence). The length of the CDR3 is 17 residues. Losses at the gene ends were 3 bases for V and 1 base for J; bases not matched to a gene: 9. CDR3 sequence (DNA): TGTGCCAGCAGTTTGAGAGGACAGGGGAGCTTTAACTATGGCTACACCTTC. Translated, it gives CASSLRGQGSFNYGYTF.

The chain recombines TRBV5-5 with TRBJ2-5; 8 nucleotides agree with TRBD2. The ends lost 4 bases at V and 2 bases at J; junction bases unmatched: 7. The CDR3 runs to 15 residues. Germline V gene sequence: CDR1 SGHKS, CDR2 YYEKEE (reference sequence). DNA for the CDR3: TGTGCCAGCAGCCGGGGGGGGACTACACAAGAGACCCAGTACTTC. This encodes CASSRGGTTQETQYF.

This chain connects TRBV12-3 or TRBV12-4 to TRBJ1-1; D is undetermined. Trimming stripped 1 base from V and 3 bases from J, with 6 bases between. This CDR3 region has 13 residues. In DNA, the CDR3 is TGTGCCAGCAGTTTAGAGGAGGACACTGAAGCTTTCTTT. Translated, it gives CASSLEEDTEAFF.

The chain's CDR3 is CSASSLKLSGGYEQYF. DNA of the CDR3: TGCAGTGCTAGTTCTTTGAAGCTCTCGGGAGGCTACGAGCAGTACTTC. The chain links TRBV20-1 to TRBJ2-7; 7 nucleotides agree with TRBD2. V dropped 3 bases and J dropped 3; count of bases not matched to a gene: 14. The CDR3 contains 16 residues. CDR1 and CDR2 from the germline V gene are DFQATT and SNEGSKA (reference sequence).

In this sample, this clonotype turned up many times. CDR3 sequence reads: CASSRSPAKNIQYF. The CDR3 DNA sequence: TGTGCCAGCAGCAGAAGTCCGGCCAAAAACATTCAGTACTTC. This chain uses TRBV7-2 with TRBJ2-4; D gene uncertain. V was cut by 5 bases and J by 1 base, with 9 bases left in between. CDR3 length equals 14 residues. Germline CDR1 is SGHTA and CDR2 is FQGNSA.

This clonotype was found a few times. This chain joins TRBV12-3 or TRBV12-4 and TRBJ2-7, with 12 bases matching TRBD1. Germline trimming cut 0 bases from V and 5 bases from J; bases unmatched to any gene: 5. This CDR3 comprises 16 residues. In DNA, the CDR3 is TGTGCCAGCAGTTTAGCTCTGGGGACAGGGGGCCACGAGCAGTACTTC. Translated, it gives CASSLALGTGGHEQYF.

The chain links TRBV21-1 to TRBJ1-1; the DNA was not used to check the table's D call, TRBD1. TRBV21-1 is a pseudogene locus. The CDR3 runs to 14 residues. Here the CDR3 DNA reads TGTGCCAGCGCCACAGGGGTAGAGGACACTGAAGCTTTCTTT. Protein: CASATGVEDTEAFF.

The chain employs TRBV5-1 and TRBJ2-1; D may correspond to TRBD1 or TRBD2 (5 bases each). The germline CDR1 and CDR2 sequences are SGHRS and YFSETQ. Trimming removed 2 bases at V and 0 bases at J, with 12 bases between. CDR3 length: 16 residues. The DNA of the CDR3 is TGCGCCAGCAGCTTAACCGGGACCAACTCCTACAATGAGCAGTTCTTC. Translating gives CASSLTGTNSYNEQFF.

This chain joins TRBV10-3 and TRBJ2-5, with D perhaps TRBD1 (6 bases). This CDR3 contains 14 residues. V was pared by 4 bases and J by 5 bases, with 14 bases between. Germline CDR1 reads ENHRY; CDR2 reads SYGVKD. CDR3 in amino acids: CAISAGTRQETQYF. The CDR3 nucleotides read TGTGCCATCAGTGCCGGGACAAGGCAGGAGACCCAGTACTTC.

The J gene is TRBJ2-5, the V gene TRBV7-2; 7 bases fit TRBD1. The CDR3 loop spans 13 amino acids. V trimming: 5 bases; J trimming: 5 bases; junction bases outside the gene matches: 5. Germline CDR1 is SGHTA and CDR2 is FQGNSA. The CDR3 DNA reads as TGTGCCAGCAGCCGACAGGGATCCGAGACCCAGTACTTC. Amino acid sequence: CASSRQGSETQYF.

This clonotype was observed many times. The chain recombines TRBV4-3 with TRBJ2-2, with D perhaps TRBD2 (6 bases). Looked up from germline, CDR1 is LGHNA and CDR2 is YSLEER. This CDR3 contains 15 residues. Trimming removed 0 bases at V and 8 bases at J, with 13 bases between. The CDR3 coding sequence is TGCGCCAGCAGCCAAGATCCCGGCGGGATTGGGGAGCTGTTTTTT. It codes for CASSQDPGGIGELFF.

In this sample, this clonotype turned up a few times. The chain carries TRBV20-1 and TRBJ2-5, with 7 bases identical to TRBD2. This CDR3 is built from 12 residues. J was trimmed by 5 bases and V by 2 bases; bases with no gene match: 2. CDR1 is DFQATT and CDR2 is SNEGSKA in the germline V gene (reference sequence). The CDR3 DNA follows: TGCAGTGCTAGATCAGCGGGGGAGACCCAGTACTTC. Its translation is CSARSAGETQYF.

CDR3 region: CASSLFAWTASYNEQFF. Written as DNA, the CDR3 is TGTGCCAGCAGCTTATTCGCTTGGACAGCCTCCTACAATGAGCAGTTCTTC. The chain has TRBV7-2 and TRBJ2-1, with D possibly being TRBD1 (6 bases). The germline V gene has CDR1 SGHTA and CDR2 FQGNSA. The CDR3 loop spans 17 amino acids. Trimming took off 2 bases at V and 0 bases at J, with 14 bases between the two ends.

The J gene is TRBJ1-5, the V gene TRBV5-5; 11 nucleotides align to TRBD1. Germline lookup yields CDR1 SGHKS and CDR2 YYEKEE (reference sequence). The V segment lost 3 bases and the J segment 4 bases; nucleotides outside the gene matches: 3. The CDR3 has 15 amino acids. The chain's CDR3 is CASSWTGGENQPQHF. For the CDR3, the DNA is TGTGCCAGCAGCTGGACAGGGGGCGAGAATCAGCCCCAGCATTTT.

This chain uses TRBV20-1 with TRBJ2-2, with 11 positions matching TRBD1. J gave up 4 bases and V 0 bases, and 13 bases lay outside the gene matches. The CDR3 consists of 19 residues. Germline loops: CDR1 DFQATT, CDR2 SNEGSKA (reference sequence). CDR3 in DNA: TGCAGTGCTAGAGATAGGGACAGGGGGGGATTTCTGGGCACCGGGGAGCTGTTTTTT. Protein product: CSARDRDRGGFLGTGELFF.

This clonotype was recorded a few times. This rearrangement joins TRBV12-3 or TRBV12-4 to TRBJ1-5, with a weak D call TRBD1 (6 bases). This CDR3 has 15 residues. Trimming removed 6 bases from V and 4 bases from J, with 16 bases in between. The CDR3 DNA reads as TGTGCCAGCAGAGCAGCGGGACAAAAAAATCAGCCCCAGCATTTT. It specifies CASRAAGQKNQPQHF.

This chain uses TRBV7-2 with TRBJ2-5, with D unclear. The V gene's germline CDR1 is SGHTA and CDR2 FQGNSA. With 3 bases removed from V and 0 bases from J, the gap between germline ends came to 5 bases. CDR3 size: 13 residues. Written as DNA, the CDR3 is TGTGCCAGCAGCTTTATGTACCAAGAGACCCAGTACTTC. It is translated as CASSFMYQETQYF.

This clonotype was seen ten or more times. J is TRBJ2-7 and V is TRBV20-1; 7 bases are a match to TRBD2. Germline V lookup: CDR1 DFQATT, CDR2 SNEGSKA (reference sequence). With 6 bases clipped from V and 7 bases from J, the junction kept 15 bases outside the gene matches. CDR3 size: 14 residues. CDR3 region: CSAKRPAGVSEQYF. CDR3 coding DNA: TGCAGTGCCAAACGCCCTGCGGGAGTATCTGAGCAGTACTTC.

This clonotype was seen repeatedly, ten times or more. The chain joins TRBV12-3 or TRBV12-4 to TRBJ1-2, with D maybe TRBD1 (6 bases). The V end lost 6 bases, the J end lost 8 bases, and 16 bases lay between the germline ends. The CDR3 is made up of 13 amino acids. The DNA for the CDR3 is TGTGCCAGCAGCCCGGAACAGGGTGGAGGCTACACCTTC. Its protein is CASSPEQGGGYTF.

This clonotype was seen ten or more times. The V and J genes are TRBV20-1 and TRBJ2-3; D call uncertain. The CDR3 sequence is 12 residues long. Trimming took off 8 bases at V and 1 base at J, with 10 bases between the two ends. Germline values: CDR1 DFQATT, CDR2 SNEGSKA (reference sequence). The CDR3 sequence is CSTNPGTDTQYF. CDR3 sequence (DNA): TGCAGTACAAACCCAGGCACAGATACGCAGTATTTT.

The chain has TRBV7-2 and TRBJ2-1; TRBD2 aligns across 10 bases. The CDR3 is made up of 17 amino acids. Germline trimming cut 2 bases from V and 4 bases from J; bases unmatched to any gene: 8. CDR1 SGHTA and CDR2 FQGNSA come from the germline V gene. The CDR3 here is CASSLRSSGGLYNEQFF. In DNA, the CDR3 is TGTGCCAGCAGCTTAAGGTCTAGCGGGGGCCTATACAATGAGCAGTTCTTC.

This clonotype was seen more than once but under ten times. The chain couples TRBV20-1 to TRBJ1-4, with D perhaps matching TRBD1 (5 bases). V gave up 6 bases and J gave up 0 bases, with 14 bases separating them. The CDR3 runs to 15 residues. Germline loops: CDR1 DFQATT, CDR2 SNEGSKA (reference sequence). The CDR3 region has the DNA TGCAGTGCAGAGCCCCCGACAGCAACTAATGAAAAACTGTTTTTT. Translation gives CSAEPPTATNEKLFF.

The gene calls are TRBV7-9 and TRBJ2-1, with D uncertain. This CDR3 region has 15 residues. V lost 3 bases and J lost 4, with 13 bases in between. From germline, CDR1 is SEHNR and CDR2 FQNEAQ (reference sequence). The CDR3 region has the DNA TGTGCCAGCAGCTTCCCCCGGCCCCCTTACAATGAGCAGTTCTTC. Translating it yields CASSFPRPPYNEQFF.